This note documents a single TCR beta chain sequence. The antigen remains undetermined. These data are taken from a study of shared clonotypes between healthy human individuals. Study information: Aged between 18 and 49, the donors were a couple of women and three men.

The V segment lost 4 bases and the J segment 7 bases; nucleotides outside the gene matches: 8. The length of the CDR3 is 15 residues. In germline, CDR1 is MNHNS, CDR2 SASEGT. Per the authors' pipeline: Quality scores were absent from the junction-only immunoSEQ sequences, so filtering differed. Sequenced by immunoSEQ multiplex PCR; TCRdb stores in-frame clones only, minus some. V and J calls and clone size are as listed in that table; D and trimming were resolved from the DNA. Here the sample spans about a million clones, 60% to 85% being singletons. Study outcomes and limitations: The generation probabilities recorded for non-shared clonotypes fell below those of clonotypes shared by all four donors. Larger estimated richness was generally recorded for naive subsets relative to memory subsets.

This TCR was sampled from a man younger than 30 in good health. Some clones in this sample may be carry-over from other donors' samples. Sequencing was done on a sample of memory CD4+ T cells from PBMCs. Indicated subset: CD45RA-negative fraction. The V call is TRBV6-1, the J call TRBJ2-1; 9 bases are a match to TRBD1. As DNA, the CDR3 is TGTGCCAGCAGTGCTCGGGGGACAGGGTTGAATGAGCAGTTCTTC. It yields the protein CASSARGTGLNEQFF.